This TCR beta chain was sequenced during a study of blood T cells in healthy people across ages. General study findings and limits: In older individuals, TCR beta diversity per million T cells was lower, falling roughly linearly with age. Possibly, changes in expanded clonotypes were confounded because donor CMV status was unknown.

With regard to this clonotype: Its target is not known.

The use of a sample-barcoded 5' primer and a J-beta primer mix characterized a second PCR of about 7 to 12 cycles. TCRdb used MiXCR to reprocess the 5' RACE reads, holding one entry per CDR3 protein. The sample consists of more than 1.4 million distinct CDR3 sequences, about 40% of them appearing once. Germline V CDR1 and CDR2: MGHRA, YSYEKL. The CDR3 sequence is 18 residues long. V lost 1 base and J lost 0, with 15 bases in between. The TCR sequence derives from a woman younger than 35 in good health. The chain employs TRBV4-1 and TRBJ2-2; the D gene could be TRBD1 or TRBD2 (5 bases each). Sequencing was carried out using blood. CDR3 region: CASSQGGGSQSNTGELFF. CDR3 in DNA: TGCGCCAGCAGCCAAGGTGGGGGTAGCCAATCGAACACCGGGGAGCTGTTTTTT.